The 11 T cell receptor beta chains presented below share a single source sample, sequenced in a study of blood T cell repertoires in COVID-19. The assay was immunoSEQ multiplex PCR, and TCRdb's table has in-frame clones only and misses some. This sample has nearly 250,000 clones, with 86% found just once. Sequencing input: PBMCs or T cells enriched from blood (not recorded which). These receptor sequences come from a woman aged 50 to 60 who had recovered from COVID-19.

CDR3 residues: CSVEGRLYGYTF. As DNA, the CDR3 is TGCAGCGTTGAAGGGCGGCTTTATGGCTACACCTTC. V and J are TRBV29-1 and TRBJ1-2; D not certain. Trimming removed 1 base at V and 5 bases at J, with 8 bases between. The CDR3 is made up of 12 amino acids. Germline V CDR1 and CDR2: SQVTM, ANQGSEA. Full variable domain (missing parts from reference TRBV29-1 and TRBJ1-2): SAVISQKPSRDICQRGTSLTIQCQVDSQVTMMFWYRQQPGQSLTLIATANQGSEATYESGFVIDKFPISRPNLTFSTLTVSNMSPEDSSIYLCSVEGRLYGYTFGSGTRLTVV.

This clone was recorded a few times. The CDR3 reads CASSYRGLGGQPQHF. The CDR3 nucleotides are TGTGCCAGCAGTTACAGGGGATTGGGGGGTCAGCCCCAGCATTTT. This chain connects TRBV28 to TRBJ1-5, with TRBD1 identical over 7 bases. In germline, CDR1 is MDHEN, CDR2 SYDVKM. This CDR3 spans 15 amino acids. J gave up 6 bases and V 4 bases, and 9 bases lay outside the gene matches. Looking up the rest from reference TRBV28 and TRBJ1-5 gives the full variable domain: DVKVTQSSRYLVKRTGEKVFLECVQDMDHENMFWYRQDPGLGLRLIYFSYDVKMKEKGDIPEGYSVSREKKERFSLILESASTNQTSMYLCASSYRGLGGQPQHFGDGTRLSIL.

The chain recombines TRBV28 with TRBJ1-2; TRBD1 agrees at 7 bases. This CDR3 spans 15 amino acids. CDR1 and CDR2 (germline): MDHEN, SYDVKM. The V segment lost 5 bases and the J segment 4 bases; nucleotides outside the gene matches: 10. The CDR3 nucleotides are TGTGCCAGCAGTGCAATTTTCCGGGACAGCTATGGCTACACCTTC. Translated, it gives CASSAIFRDSYGYTF.

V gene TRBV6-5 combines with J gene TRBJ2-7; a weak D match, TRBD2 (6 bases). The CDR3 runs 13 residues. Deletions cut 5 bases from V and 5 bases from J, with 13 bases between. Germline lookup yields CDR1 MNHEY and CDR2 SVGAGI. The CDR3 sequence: CASSTVGGHEQYF. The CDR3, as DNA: TGTGCCAGCAGTACGGTCGGGGGACACGAGCAGTACTTC.

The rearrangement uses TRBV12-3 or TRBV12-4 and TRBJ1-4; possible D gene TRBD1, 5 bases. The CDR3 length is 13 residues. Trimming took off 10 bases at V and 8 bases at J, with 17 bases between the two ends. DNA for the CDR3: TGTGCCACCGGGGGGGAATTTGGGGAAAAACTGTTTTTT. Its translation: CATGGEFGEKLFF.

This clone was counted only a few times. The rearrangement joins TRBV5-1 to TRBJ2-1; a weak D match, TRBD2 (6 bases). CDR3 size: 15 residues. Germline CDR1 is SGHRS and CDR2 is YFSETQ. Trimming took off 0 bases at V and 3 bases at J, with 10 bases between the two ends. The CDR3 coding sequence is TGCGCCAGCAGCTTGGACGGGGGTCGCTACAATGAGCAGTTCTTC. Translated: CASSLDGGRYNEQFF.

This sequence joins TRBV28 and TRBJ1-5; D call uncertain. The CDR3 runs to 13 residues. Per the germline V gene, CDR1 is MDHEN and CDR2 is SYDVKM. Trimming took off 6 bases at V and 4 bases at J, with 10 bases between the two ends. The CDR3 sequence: CASRITGNQPQHF. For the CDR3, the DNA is TGTGCCAGCAGGATAACGGGTAATCAGCCCCAGCATTTT. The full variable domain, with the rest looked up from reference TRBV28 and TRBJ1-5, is DVKVTQSSRYLVKRTGEKVFLECVQDMDHENMFWYRQDPGLGLRLIYFSYDVKMKEKGDIPEGYSVSREKKERFSLILESASTNQTSMYLCASRITGNQPQHFGDGTRLSIL.

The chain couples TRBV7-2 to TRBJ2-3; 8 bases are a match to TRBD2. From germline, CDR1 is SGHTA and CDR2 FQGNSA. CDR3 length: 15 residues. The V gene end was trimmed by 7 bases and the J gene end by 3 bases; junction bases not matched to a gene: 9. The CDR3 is CASTVGGGRTDTQYF. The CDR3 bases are TGTGCCAGCACCGTCGGGGGGGGCAGGACAGATACGCAGTATTTT.

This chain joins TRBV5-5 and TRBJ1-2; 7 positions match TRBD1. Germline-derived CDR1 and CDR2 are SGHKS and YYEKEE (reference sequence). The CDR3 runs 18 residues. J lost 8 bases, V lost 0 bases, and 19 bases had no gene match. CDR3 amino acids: CASSLGETGLSMPGGYTF. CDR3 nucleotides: TGTGCCAGCAGCTTGGGGGAGACAGGGCTCTCCATGCCGGGAGGCTACACCTTC.

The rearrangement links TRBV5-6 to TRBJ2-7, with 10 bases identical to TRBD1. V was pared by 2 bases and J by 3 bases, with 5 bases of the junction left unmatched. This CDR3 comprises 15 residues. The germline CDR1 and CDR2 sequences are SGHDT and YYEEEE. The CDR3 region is CASSFGTGVGYEQYF. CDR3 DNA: TGTGCCAGCAGCTTCGGGACAGGGGTAGGCTACGAGCAGTACTTC.

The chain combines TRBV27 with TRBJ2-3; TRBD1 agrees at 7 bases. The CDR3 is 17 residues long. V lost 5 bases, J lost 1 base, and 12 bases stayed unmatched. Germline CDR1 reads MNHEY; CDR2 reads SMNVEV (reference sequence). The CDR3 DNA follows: TGTGCCAGCAGTCCCCCCCGGGACAGATCCGGCACAGATACGCAGTATTTT. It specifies CASSPPRDRSGTDTQYF.